This T cell receptor beta chain stems from a study of Tregs in tolerant kidney transplant recipients. Mixed chimerism was transient after nonmyeloablative marrow transplants from related graft donors. The CDR3 totals 13 residues. Germline lookup yields CDR1 SGHTA and CDR2 FQGNSA. V dropped 8 bases and J dropped 4; count of bases not matched to a gene: 3. The assay was immunoSEQ multiplex PCR, and TCRdb's table has in-frame clones only and misses some. The sample includes roughly 80,000 clones, roughly 91% of them seen just once. V usage is TRBV7-2 and J usage is TRBJ2-2; 8 nucleotides line up with TRBD2. The sequence derives from a human patient who received a combined kidney and bone marrow transplant. Some T cells could come from the graft donor. This sample comprised CD4+ T cells from blood (PBMCs), obtained 24 months after the transplant. The DNA for the CDR3 is TGTGCCAGCCCGCGGGGGGCCACCGGGGAGCTGTTTTTT. This encodes CASPRGATGELFF.